What follows is one T cell receptor (beta chain) and its context. This sample was included in a study of blood T cell repertoires in COVID-19. This CDR3 is built from 13 residues. Germline values: CDR1 KGHDR, CDR2 SFDVKD. V lost 2 bases and J lost 10, with 11 bases in between. Authors' data handling: Nucleated cell counts were estimated from reference gene primer amplification. Clones were sequenced by immunoSEQ multiplex PCR, and TCRdb holds only the in-frame ones, with some missing. V, J and clone size are those of that table, while D and trimming were read from the DNA. The table has 55,000 to 70,000 clones, roughly 86% seen once.

Material: peripheral blood. The clonotype was recovered from a man in his 60s with active or convalescent COVID-19. The genes are TRBV24-1 and TRBJ2-1; a weak D match, TRBD1 (6 bases). The CDR3 DNA sequence: TGTGCCACCAGTGATTACAGGGCGGAAGAGCAGTTCTTC. Protein sequence: CATSDYRAEEQFF.